Presented here are 9 T cell receptor beta chains from one specimen sequenced in a study of CXCR3-negative and CXCR3-positive naive CD8 T cells. UMI-labeled TRB cDNA libraries were prepared by 5' RACE. TCRdb reprocessed the 5' RACE reads, keeping one entry per CDR3 protein, no DNA. The listing contains about 110,000 distinct CDR3 sequences. For these TCRs, the target antigens are not known. The study's findings and limits: Hydrophobicity of TRB CDR3s was greater in CXCR3-positive naive cells than in CXCR3-negative naive cells.

The sample comprised naive CXCR3+ CD8+ T cells from blood. Subset defined: CD45RO-CCR7+CD27+CD95- naive CD8+ T cells expressing CXCR3 (TNR3+). The receptors come from a human donor in good health. Some clones in this sample may be carry-over from other donors' samples.

The gene calls are TRBV10-1 and TRBJ1-3; TCRdb lists TRBD1, though no DNA is available to test this call. CDR1 is WNHNN and CDR2 is SYGVQD in the germline V gene (reference sequence). This CDR3 is 13 amino acids long. The CDR3 spells CASTGTAGNTIYF.

V usage is TRBV5-1 and J usage is TRBJ2-1; TCRdb reports TRBD2, a call that lacks DNA to check it against. Germline V CDR1 and CDR2: SGHRS, YFSETQ. The CDR3 runs 12 residues. CDR3: CASSLVAGEQFF.

The J gene is TRBJ1-1, the V gene TRBV30; TCRdb gives TRBD1 as the D gene, but with no DNA this cannot be confirmed. The length of the CDR3 is 14 residues. Germline V gives CDR1 GTSNPN, CDR2 SVGIG (reference sequence). The CDR3 protein is CACDRDSYNTEAFF.

The CDR3 loop is CASSLGWGTQYF. The chain carries TRBV7-9 and TRBJ2-3; as DNA is missing, the TRBD1 call by TCRdb cannot be tested. The length of the CDR3 is 12 residues. CDR1 and CDR2 from the germline V gene are SEHNR and FQNEAQ (reference sequence).

This chain joins TRBV5-1 and TRBJ2-7; TCRdb's D gene call, TRBD1, goes unchecked for lack of DNA. Per the germline V gene, CDR1 is SGHRS and CDR2 is YFSETQ. The CDR3 has 15 residues. The CDR3 here is CASSLEQGRSYEQYF. The entire variable domain, with the rest obtained from reference TRBV5-1 and TRBJ2-7, is as follows: KAGVTQTPRYLIKTRGQQVTLSCSPISGHRSVSWYQQTPGQGLQFLFEYFSETQRNKGNFPGRFSGRQFSNSRSEMNVSTLELGDSALYLCASSLEQGRSYEQYFGPGTRLTVT.

The rearrangement uses TRBV28 and TRBJ1-5. Germline V gene lookup returns CDR1 MDHEN and CDR2 SYDVKM. The CDR3 runs to 21 residues. CDR3 loop: CASSLTMGNRRASYSNQPQHF.

V and J are TRBV7-2 and TRBJ2-7; checking the TCRdb D call of TRBD1 is not possible without DNA. The CDR3 covers 14 residues. CDR1 and CDR2 (germline): SGHTA, FQGNSA. The CDR3 spells CASSAPGLSYEQYF.

The chain recombines TRBV6-6 with TRBJ1-1. From germline, CDR1 is MNHNY and CDR2 SVGAGI (reference sequence). The CDR3 consists of 14 residues. Here the CDR3 reads CASSYGREGTEAFF.

The rearrangement links TRBV20-1 to TRBJ2-1; checking the TCRdb D call of TRBD2 is not possible without DNA. The CDR3 extends over 16 amino acids. Germline assignment: CDR1 DFQATT and CDR2 SNEGSKA (reference sequence). CDR3 residues: CSASDIAGASYNEQFF.